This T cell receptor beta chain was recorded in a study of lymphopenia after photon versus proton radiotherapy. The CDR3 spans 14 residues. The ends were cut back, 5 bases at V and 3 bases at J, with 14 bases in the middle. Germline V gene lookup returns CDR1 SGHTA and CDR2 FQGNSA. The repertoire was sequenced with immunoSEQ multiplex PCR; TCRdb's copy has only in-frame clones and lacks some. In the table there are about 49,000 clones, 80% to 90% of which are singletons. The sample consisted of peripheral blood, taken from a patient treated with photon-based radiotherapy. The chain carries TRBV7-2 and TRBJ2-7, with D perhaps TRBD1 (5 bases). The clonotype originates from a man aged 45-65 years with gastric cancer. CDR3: CASSTPDRFYEQYF. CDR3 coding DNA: TGTGCCAGCAGCACCCCCGACAGATTCTACGAGCAGTACTTC.